What follows are 28 T cell receptor beta chains derived from one specimen sequenced in a study of blood T cell repertoires in COVID-19. Some clones are missing from TCRdb's copy, which holds only in-frame ones; the method was immunoSEQ multiplex PCR. Here the sample spans approximately 240,000 clones, around 87% being singletons. Sequenced: PBMCs or T cells enriched from blood (not recorded which). These receptors all come from a woman aged 18-29 years in a cohort exposed to, infected with or recovered from COVID-19 (not recorded which).

The V and J genes are TRBV19 and TRBJ1-1; D is unresolved. Trimming stripped 3 bases from V and 2 bases from J, with 7 bases between. The CDR3 has 13 residues. Germline V gives CDR1 LNHDA, CDR2 SQIVND (reference sequence). The CDR3 spells CASSIFRNTEAFF. In DNA, the CDR3 is TGTGCCAGTAGTATTTTCAGAAACACTGAAGCTTTCTTT.

This chain links TRBV10-3 with TRBJ1-2; 8 bases align to TRBD1. Germline lookup yields CDR1 ENHRY and CDR2 SYGVKD. V lost 6 bases, J lost 3 bases, and 6 bases stayed unmatched. The CDR3 covers 14 residues. The CDR3 spells CAISETGEHYGYTF. The CDR3 DNA is TGTGCCATCAGCGAGACAGGGGAGCACTATGGCTACACCTTC.

The V gene is TRBV11-3, the J gene TRBJ2-7; 7 bases align to TRBD1. The CDR3 length is 13 residues. CDR1 is SGHNT and CDR2 is YENEEA in the germline V gene. V was pared by 5 bases and J by 6 bases, with 7 bases of the junction left unmatched. This chain's CDR3 is CASSRDRESEQYF. The CDR3 coding sequence is TGTGCCAGCAGCCGTGACAGGGAATCCGAGCAGTACTTC.

The chain links TRBV11-2 to TRBJ1-2; 8 positions match TRBD1. Germline V gene lookup returns CDR1 SGHAT and CDR2 FQNNGV. The CDR3 loop spans 16 amino acids. With 5 bases clipped from V and 4 bases from J, the junction kept 12 bases outside the gene matches. CDR3 sequence (DNA): TGTGCCAGCAGCCGTGTAGGCAGGGGGCGGAGCTATGGCTACACCTTC. Translation: CASSRVGRGRSYGYTF. Full variable domain (outside the CDR3, taken from reference TRBV11-2 and TRBJ1-2): EAGVAQSPRYKIIEKRQSVAFWCNPISGHATLYWYQQILGQGPKLLIQFQNNGVVDDSQLPKDRFSAERLKGVDSTLKIQPAKLEDSAVYLCASSRVGRGRSYGYTFGSGTRLTVV.

The genes are TRBV18 and TRBJ2-1; a weak D match, TRBD2 (5 bases). The length of the CDR3 is 13 residues. Germline V gives CDR1 KGHSH, CDR2 LQKENI. V lost 8 bases to trimming and J lost 4 bases, with 12 bases between them. The CDR3 bases are TGTGCCAGCCTGCCGGACTCTTACAATGAGCAGTTCTTC. Residues: CASLPDSYNEQFF.

The chain joins TRBV5-1 to TRBJ2-3; 7 bases fit TRBD1. In germline, CDR1 is SGHRS, CDR2 YFSETQ. There are 14 residues in the CDR3. J gave up 7 bases and V 5 bases, and 10 bases lay outside the gene matches. CDR3 in amino acids: CASRAQGLVHTQYF. CDR3 sequence (DNA): TGCGCCAGCAGGGCACAGGGGTTGGTTCATACGCAGTATTTT. Full variable domain (missing parts from reference TRBV5-1 and TRBJ2-3): KAGVTQTPRYLIKTRGQQVTLSCSPISGHRSVSWYQQTPGQGLQFLFEYFSETQRNKGNFPGRFSGRQFSNSRSEMNVSTLELGDSALYLCASRAQGLVHTQYFGPGTRLTVL.

The chain couples TRBV10-3 to TRBJ1-6; 8 bases agree with TRBD1. Germline V gives CDR1 ENHRY, CDR2 SYGVKD. V lost 0 bases, J lost 10 bases, and 5 bases stayed unmatched. The CDR3 has 15 amino acids. DNA for the CDR3: TGTGCCATCAGTGAGTCGGACAGGGAGGTATCACCCCTCCACTTT. This encodes CAISESDREVSPLHF.

The chain recombines TRBV10-1 with TRBJ1-1, with 7 nucleotides matching TRBD1. The CDR3 has 15 residues. In germline, CDR1 is WNHNN, CDR2 SYGVQD (reference sequence). J gave up 4 bases and V 3 bases, and 8 bases lay outside the gene matches. The CDR3 reads CASSDTGPGGTEAFF. The CDR3 DNA reads as TGCGCCAGCAGTGATACAGGGCCAGGGGGCACTGAAGCTTTCTTT.

The genes are TRBV19 and TRBJ2-3; perhaps TRBD2 as D (5 bases). The germline V gene encodes CDR1 LNHDA and CDR2 SQIVND (reference sequence). Trimming took off 3 bases at V and 5 bases at J, with 9 bases between the two ends. The length of the CDR3 is 13 residues. CDR3 sequence: CASSMRSGDTQYF. The DNA for the CDR3 is TGTGCCAGTAGTATGAGGAGCGGAGATACGCAGTATTTT.

The sample holds one count of this clone. The rearrangement uses TRBV19 and TRBJ2-1; D unresolved. CDR3 length equals 11 residues. V lost 6 bases, J lost 9 bases, and 9 bases lay in between. Germline CDR1 reads LNHDA; CDR2 reads SQIVND (reference sequence). CDR3 sequence: CASSLSSEQFF. The CDR3 DNA follows: TGTGCCAGTAGCTTGAGTTCTGAGCAGTTCTTC.

The chain links TRBV19 to TRBJ2-1; 9 nucleotides line up with TRBD1. CDR3 length: 14 residues. Germline V gene sequence: CDR1 LNHDA, CDR2 SQIVND (reference sequence). J was trimmed by 7 bases and V by 5 bases; bases with no gene match: 6. This chain's CDR3 is CASSRGTGWNEQFF. CDR3 DNA: TGTGCCAGTAGTCGGGGGACAGGGTGGAATGAGCAGTTCTTC.

CDR3 nucleotide sequence: TGTGCCAGCAGCCCCACGGGAGCTGACACAGATACGCAGTATTTT. This encodes CASSPTGADTDTQYF. The J gene is TRBJ2-3, the V gene TRBV9, with TRBD2 as a possible D gene (6 bases). CDR1 and CDR2 (germline): SGDLS, YYNGEE. The CDR3 spans 15 residues. V was shortened by 4 bases and J by 2 bases, with 14 bases between the two germline ends.

CDR3 in amino acids: CASSLLLEAPMFF. CDR3 nucleotides: TGTGCCAGCAGCTTACTTCTCGAGGCACCTATGTTTTTT. The genes are TRBV7-9 and TRBJ1-4; D gene ambiguous. Germline lookup yields CDR1 SEHNR and CDR2 FQNEAQ (reference sequence). The V end was cut by 2 bases, the J end by 15 bases, with 16 bases between. There are 13 residues in the CDR3. Together with reference TRBV7-9 and TRBJ1-4, the CDR3 gives the full variable domain: DTGVSQNPRHKITKRGQNVTFRCDPISEHNRLYWYRQTLGQGPEFLTYFQNEAQLEKSRLLSDRFSAERPKGSFSTLEIQRTEQGDSAMYLCASSLLLEAPMFFGSGTQLSVL.

This chain joins TRBV15 and TRBJ2-3, with TRBD2 matching over 9 bases. Trimming removed 5 bases from V and 6 bases from J; junction bases left unmatched: 9. This CDR3 has 15 amino acids. Germline CDR1 LNHNV, CDR2 YYDKDF (reference sequence). For the CDR3, the DNA is TGTGCCACCAGCGGAGCGGGGGGAGGAGGGGATACGCAGTATTTT. It yields the protein CATSGAGGGGDTQYF.

V gene TRBV28 combines with J gene TRBJ2-2; TRBD2 is a possible D gene (7 bases). Germline V gene data show CDR1 as MDHEN and CDR2 as SYDVKM. The CDR3 covers 15 residues. V shed 3 bases and J shed 4 bases, with 12 bases lying between them. CDR3 sequence reads: CASSLAGAGTGELFF. CDR3 coding DNA: TGTGCCAGCAGTTTGGCGGGGGCGGGCACCGGGGAGCTGTTTTTT.

CDR3 sequence reads: CASSQLFGDSLNTEAFF. CDR3 DNA: TGTGCCAGCAGCCAGCTCTTCGGGGACAGTTTGAACACTGAAGCTTTCTTT. This chain joins TRBV14 and TRBJ1-1, with 7 bases identical to TRBD1. The germline V gene encodes CDR1 SGHDN and CDR2 FVKESK. J lost 0 bases, V lost 3 bases, and 10 bases had no gene match. The CDR3 runs to 17 residues.

The chain uses TRBV2 and TRBJ1-1; TRBD1 matches 7 bases. The CDR3 consists of 14 residues. Germline CDR1 is SNHLY and CDR2 is FYNNEI. J was trimmed by 4 bases and V by 7 bases; bases with no gene match: 9. The CDR3 nucleotides are TGTGCCAGCACTTTTAGGGCAGGGGGCACTGAAGCTTTCTTT. Its protein product is CASTFRAGGTEAFF. The full variable domain, in which reference TRBV2 and TRBJ1-1 provide the parts outside the CDR3, is EPEVTQTPSHQVTQMGQEVILRCVPISNHLYFYWYRQILGQKVEFLVSFYNNEISEKSEIFDDQFSVERPDGSNFTLKIRSTKLEDSAMYFCASTFRAGGTEAFFGQGTRLTVV.

In DNA form, the CDR3 reads TGTGCCAGCAGCGCGGGGGGCTCCAGCTACGAGCAGTACTTC. Translation gives CASSAGGSSYEQYF. The chain couples TRBV9 to TRBJ2-7; tentatively, D is TRBD2 (7 bases). V lost 3 bases and J lost 3, with 13 bases in between. The germline V gene encodes CDR1 SGDLS and CDR2 YYNGEE. CDR3 length: 14 amino acids.

This chain connects TRBV6-5 to TRBJ1-2; 7 bases fit TRBD1. Germline lookup yields CDR1 MNHEY and CDR2 SVGAGI. V lost 2 bases, J lost 3 bases, and 6 bases stayed unmatched. The CDR3 consists of 15 residues. The CDR3 reads CASSYGTDLHYGYTF. CDR3 sequence (DNA): TGTGCCAGCAGTTACGGGACAGATCTACACTATGGCTACACCTTC.

The chain couples TRBV5-4 to TRBJ2-1, with unresolved D. This CDR3 region has 11 residues. The germline V gene encodes CDR1 SGHNT and CDR2 YYREEE (reference sequence). Deletions cut 4 bases from V and 5 bases from J, with 4 bases between. The CDR3 protein is CASSSDNEQFF. CDR3 nucleotide sequence: TGTGCCAGCAGCAGCGACAATGAGCAGTTCTTC.

This sequence joins TRBV28 and TRBJ2-1; 11 positions agree with TRBD1. This CDR3 has 14 amino acids. J gave up 8 bases and V 5 bases, and 5 bases lay outside the gene matches. CDR1 MDHEN and CDR2 SYDVKM come from the germline V gene. The CDR3, as DNA: TGTGCCAGCAGTCCCAGGACAGGGGGCGATGAGCAGTTCTTC. Amino acids: CASSPRTGGDEQFF.

J is TRBJ1-3 and V is TRBV7-6, with TRBD1 matching over 7 bases. The germline V gene has CDR1 SGHVS and CDR2 FNYEAQ. The CDR3 has 14 residues. With V trimmed by 5 bases and J by 6 bases, 7 bases remained unmatched. CDR3 sequence (DNA): TGTGCCAGCAGCCCCGGGACAGATTCAAACACCATATATTTT. It specifies CASSPGTDSNTIYF.

This chain links TRBV12-1 with TRBJ2-4; TRBD2 was called by the table and not checked on the DNA. TRBV12-1 counts as a pseudogene. This CDR3 has 17 amino acids. CDR3 in DNA: TGTGCCAGCAGCTTTCCCCCTAGAGTGCTAGCCAAAAACATTCAGTACTTC. This codes for CASSFPPRVLAKNIQYF.

The chain is built from TRBV6-1 and TRBJ1-6; D unresolved. V gave up 1 base and J gave up 5 bases, with 15 bases separating them. CDR1 MNHNS and CDR2 SASEGT come from the germline V gene. The CDR3 sequence is 17 residues long. The DNA for the CDR3 is TGTGCCAGCAGTGAAGAATATCGGACGGGAAATAATTCACCCCTCCACTTT. Protein product: CASSEEYRTGNNSPLHF.

The chain has TRBV28 and TRBJ2-7; 9 positions agree with TRBD1. Germline CDR1 and CDR2: MDHEN and SYDVKM. The CDR3 extends over 14 amino acids. Trimming cost V 4 bases and J 4 bases; bases outside gene matches: 5. CDR3 residues: CASSSWDREYEQYF. The CDR3 region has the DNA TGTGCCAGCAGTTCCTGGGACAGGGAGTACGAGCAGTACTTC. Together with reference TRBV28 and TRBJ2-7, the CDR3 gives the full variable domain: DVKVTQSSRYLVKRTGEKVFLECVQDMDHENMFWYRQDPGLGLRLIYFSYDVKMKEKGDIPEGYSVSREKKERFSLILESASTNQTSMYLCASSSWDREYEQYFGPGTRLTVT.

V usage is TRBV7-2 and J usage is TRBJ2-3; 8 positions agree with TRBD2. V lost 2 bases, J lost 0 bases, and 10 bases stayed unmatched. CDR3 length equals 18 residues. The V gene's germline CDR1 is SGHTA and CDR2 FQGNSA. CDR3 in amino acids: CASSLSRFSGTSTDTQYF. CDR3 bases: TGTGCCAGCAGCTTATCTCGGTTTAGCGGGACGAGCACAGATACGCAGTATTTT.

This clone was counted a few times. The chain joins TRBV30 to TRBJ2-7; 9 bases align to TRBD1. The CDR3 runs to 14 residues. In germline, CDR1 is GTSNPN, CDR2 SVGIG (reference sequence). V was clipped by 2 bases and J by 1 base; unmatched bases: 3. The CDR3 DNA reads as TGTGCCTGGAGTCCGGGACAGGGTTCCTACGAGCAGTACTTC. It codes for CAWSPGQGSYEQYF. Filled out from reference TRBV30 and TRBJ2-7, the complete variable domain reads SQTIHQWPATLVQPVGSPLSLECTVEGTSNPNLYWYRQAAGRGLQLLFYSVGIGQISSEVPQNLSASRPQDRQFILSSKKLLLSDSGFYLCAWSPGQGSYEQYFGPGTRLTVT.

The rearrangement links TRBV6-1 to TRBJ1-2; 8 bases fit TRBD1. Germline CDR1 and CDR2: MNHNS and SASEGT. The length of the CDR3 is 15 residues. V trimming: 2 bases; J trimming: 8 bases; junction bases outside the gene matches: 10. The CDR3 bases are TGTGCCAGCAGTGAAACCTGGACAGGGCGGAGCGGCTACACCTTC. Its translation: CASSETWTGRSGYTF.